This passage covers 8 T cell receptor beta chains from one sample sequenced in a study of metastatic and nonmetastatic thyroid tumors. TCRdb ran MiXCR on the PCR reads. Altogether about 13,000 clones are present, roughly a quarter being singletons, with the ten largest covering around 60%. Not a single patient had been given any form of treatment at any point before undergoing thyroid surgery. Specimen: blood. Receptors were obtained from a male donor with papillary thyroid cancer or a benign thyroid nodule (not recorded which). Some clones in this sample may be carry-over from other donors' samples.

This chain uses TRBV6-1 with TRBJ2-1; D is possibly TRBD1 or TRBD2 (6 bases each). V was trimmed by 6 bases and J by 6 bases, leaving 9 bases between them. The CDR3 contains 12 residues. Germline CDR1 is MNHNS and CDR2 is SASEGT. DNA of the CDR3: TGTGCCAGCAGAGGGGGGTTCAATGAGCAGTTCTTC. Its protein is CASRGGFNEQFF.

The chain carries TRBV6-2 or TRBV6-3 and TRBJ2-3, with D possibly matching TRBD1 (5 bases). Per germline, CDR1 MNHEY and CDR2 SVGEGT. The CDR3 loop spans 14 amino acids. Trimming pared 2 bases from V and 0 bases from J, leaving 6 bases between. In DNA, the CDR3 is TGTGCCAGCAGTTACGGGGCCAGCACAGATACGCAGTATTTT. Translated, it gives CASSYGASTDTQYF.

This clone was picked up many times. CDR3: CSARQGGEQFF. CDR3 coding DNA: TGCAGTGCTAGGCAGGGGGGTGAGCAGTTCTTC. The genes are TRBV20-1 and TRBJ2-1, with D possibly matching TRBD1 (7 bases). V dropped 3 bases and J dropped 9 bases, with 9 bases sitting between them. This CDR3 spans 11 amino acids. Germline CDR1 is DFQATT and CDR2 is SNEGSKA (reference sequence).

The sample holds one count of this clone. The CDR3 spells CASRTEDGNEQFF. As DNA, the CDR3 is TGTGCCAGCAGGACAGAGGACGGGAATGAGCAGTTCTTC. The chain joins TRBV7-3 to TRBJ2-1; tentatively, D is TRBD1 (5 bases). This CDR3 region has 13 residues. Germline V gene sequence: CDR1 SGHTA, CDR2 FQGTGA. V was trimmed by 6 bases and J by 7 bases, leaving 13 bases between them.

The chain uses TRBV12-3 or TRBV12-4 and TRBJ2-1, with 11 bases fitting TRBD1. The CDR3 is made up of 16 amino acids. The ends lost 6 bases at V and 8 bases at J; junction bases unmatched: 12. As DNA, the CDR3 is TGTGCCAGCAGAACCCACCGGGACAGGGGGGTTGATGAGCAGTTCTTC. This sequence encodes CASRTHRDRGVDEQFF.

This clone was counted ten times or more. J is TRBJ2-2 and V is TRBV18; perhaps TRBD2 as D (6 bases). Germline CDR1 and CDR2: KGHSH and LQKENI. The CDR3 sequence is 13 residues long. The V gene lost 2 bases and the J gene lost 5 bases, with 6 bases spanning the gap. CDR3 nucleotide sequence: TGTGCCAGCTCACCAGGGGGGACCGGGGAGCTGTTTTTT. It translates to CASSPGGTGELFF.

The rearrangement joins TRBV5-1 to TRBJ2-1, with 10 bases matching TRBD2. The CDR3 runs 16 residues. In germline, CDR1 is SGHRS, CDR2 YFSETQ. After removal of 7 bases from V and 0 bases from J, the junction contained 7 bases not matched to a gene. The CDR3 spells CASSSPSGSSYNEQFF. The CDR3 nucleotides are TGCGCCAGCTCCTCCCCTAGCGGGAGCTCCTACAATGAGCAGTTCTTC.

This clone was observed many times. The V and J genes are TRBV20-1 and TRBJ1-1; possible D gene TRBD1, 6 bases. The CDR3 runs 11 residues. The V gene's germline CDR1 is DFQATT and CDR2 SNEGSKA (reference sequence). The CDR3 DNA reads TGCCATGCCACTAGGGGGACTGAAGCTTTCTTT. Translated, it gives CHATRGTEAFF.